This T cell receptor (beta chain) was identified during a study of T cell responses to AZD1222 COVID-19 vaccine. Turning to the study itself: The analysis combined second doses at about 4 or about 12 weeks. Overall study results and limits: Nearly half of spike-specific TCRs reportedly go after variant regions that carry no mutations.

This table comes from immunoSEQ multiplex PCR, and its TCRdb copy is limited to in-frame clones, with some not included. The sample lists about 97,000 clones; more than 85% were seen once. Note on this clone: Its specificity is not known.

Trimming took 0 bases from V and 4 from J; bases not matched to a gene: 6. Germline CDR1 and CDR2: SGDLS and YYNGEE. This CDR3 contains 15 residues. The starting material was peripheral blood, obtained on day 0 of AZD1222 vaccination. The chain couples TRBV9 to TRBJ2-5; 7 nucleotides agree with TRBD1. This clonotype was sampled from an adult in good health. CDR3 in amino acids: CASSVVGGFGETQYF. CDR3 in DNA: TGTGCCAGCAGCGTAGTAGGGGGCTTCGGAGAGACCCAGTACTTC.